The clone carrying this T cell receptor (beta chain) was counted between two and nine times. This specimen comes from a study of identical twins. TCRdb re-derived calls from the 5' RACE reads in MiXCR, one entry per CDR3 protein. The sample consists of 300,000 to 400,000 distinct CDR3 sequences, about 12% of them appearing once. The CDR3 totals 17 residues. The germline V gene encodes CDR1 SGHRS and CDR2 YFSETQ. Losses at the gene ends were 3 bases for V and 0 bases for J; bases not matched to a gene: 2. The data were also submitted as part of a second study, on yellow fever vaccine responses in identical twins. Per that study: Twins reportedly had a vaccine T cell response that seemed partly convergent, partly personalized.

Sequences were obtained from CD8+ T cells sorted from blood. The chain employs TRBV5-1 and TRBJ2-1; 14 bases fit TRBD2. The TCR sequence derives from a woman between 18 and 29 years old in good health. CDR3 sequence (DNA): TGCGCCAGCAGCTGGACTAGCGGGGGGAGCTCCTACAATGAGCAGTTCTTC. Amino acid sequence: CASSWTSGGSSYNEQFF.